Following are 32 T cell receptor beta chains from one sample sequenced in a study of T and B cells in COVID-19 patients. TRB rearrangements were amplified by multiplex PCR with BIOMED2 TRB-A/B primers. One entry per CDR3 protein, called by TCRdb with MiXCR from the multiplex PCR reads. The sample holds some 2,000 distinct CDR3 sequences; about 25% are singletons and the top ten take approximately 40%. TRB was amplified from about 250-500 ng of blood genomic DNA. Sequencing input: blood. The receptors here all came from a human donor with active COVID-19.

This clonotype came up a few times. This chain connects TRBV7-2 to TRBJ2-3; 10 bases map to TRBD2. The junction had 13 bases not matched to a gene; V was cut back by 5 bases and J by 5 bases. The CDR3 length is 17 residues. CDR1 and CDR2 from the germline V gene are SGHTA and FQGNSA. The CDR3: CASSPPGVAGGGDTQYF. In DNA form, the CDR3 reads TGTGCCAGCAGCCCGCCGGGGGTAGCGGGAGGTGGAGATACGCAGTATTTT.

The rearrangement joins TRBV5-1 to TRBJ1-6; weak D call: TRBD1 (6 bases). CDR1 is SGHRS and CDR2 is YFSETQ in the germline V gene. This CDR3 is 14 amino acids long. Trimming removed 2 bases at V and 7 bases at J, with 10 bases between. The CDR3 coding sequence is TGCGCCAGCAGCTTACAGGGCTTGAATTCACCCCTCCACTTT. This translates into CASSLQGLNSPLHF.

This chain joins TRBV6-1 and TRBJ1-1, with D hard to call. There are 13 residues in the CDR3. From germline, CDR1 is MNHNS and CDR2 SASEGT. V dropped 8 bases and J dropped 12 bases, with 22 bases sitting between them. The CDR3 reads CASLRLAETSPFF. DNA of the CDR3: TGTGCCAGCTTAAGACTAGCGGAGACAAGTCCTTTCTTT.

The chain has TRBV19 and TRBJ2-1; D is unclear. This CDR3 region has 12 residues. Germline CDR1 and CDR2: LNHDA and SQIVND (reference sequence). V lost 1 base and J 7 bases, leaving 5 bases between the germline ends. The CDR3 reads CASSIAENEQFF. Here the CDR3 DNA reads TGTGCCAGTAGTATAGCGGAGAATGAGCAGTTCTTC. Filled out from reference TRBV19 and TRBJ2-1, the complete variable domain reads DGGITQSPKYLFRKEGQNVTLSCEQNLNHDAMYWYRQDPGQGLRLIYYSQIVNDFQKGDIAEGYSVSREKKESFPLTVTSAQKNPTAFYLCASSIAENEQFFGPGTRLTVL.

Judged by abundance, this clonotype is medium-sized. This chain links TRBV12-3 or TRBV12-4 with TRBJ1-1; tentative D call: TRBD1 (5 bases). Trimming pared 4 bases from V and 4 bases from J, leaving 7 bases between. The CDR3 runs 12 residues. The CDR3 nucleotides are TGTGCCAGCAGTTCTCAGGGCACTGAAGCTTTCTTT. It specifies CASSSQGTEAFF.

A word on this clonotype: This may come from a read error, since a much larger clone is one base off. The chain links TRBV6-6 to TRBJ2-3, with TRBD1 as a possible D gene (5 bases). Per germline, CDR1 MNHNY and CDR2 SVGAGI (reference sequence). The CDR3 is 15 residues long. V lost 0 bases, J lost 5 bases, and 12 bases lay in between. The CDR3 bases are TGTGCCAGCAGTTACTCGAGCCAGGGAAGAGATACGCAGTATTTT. Residues: CASSYSSQGRDTQYF.

The chain combines TRBV20-1 with TRBJ2-1; TRBD2 matches 11 bases. V shed 4 bases, J shed 4 bases, and the junction held 3 bases outside the gene matches. CDR1 is DFQATT and CDR2 is SNEGSKA in the germline V gene (reference sequence). There are 14 residues in the CDR3. Here the CDR3 reads CSATLAGGYNEQFF. The CDR3 region has the DNA TGCAGTGCTACTCTAGCGGGGGGATACAATGAGCAGTTCTTC.

This chain joins TRBV20-1 and TRBJ2-3; TRBD1 matches 11 bases. Per germline, CDR1 DFQATT and CDR2 SNEGSKA (reference sequence). This CDR3 region has 16 residues. V gave up 5 bases and J gave up 3 bases; unmatched junction bases: 10. CDR3 nucleotides: TGCAGTGCTCGAAACCCGGGACAGGGGGAAACAGATACGCAGTATTTT. Translating it yields CSARNPGQGETDTQYF.

Regarding this clonotype: Germline is not matched at one junction end, which may reflect a read error. The chain has TRBV24-1 and TRBJ2-1; D remains unclear. The germline V gene encodes CDR1 KGHDR and CDR2 SFDVKD. The CDR3 extends over 13 amino acids. The CDR3 nucleotides read TGTGCCACCAGTGCCCCCCTGACAAATGAACAGTTCTTC. This translates into CATSAPLTNEQFF.

This clonotype was counted between two and nine times. V gene TRBV12-3 or TRBV12-4 combines with J gene TRBJ2-5; D is perhaps TRBD1 (5 bases). V was shortened by 3 bases and J by 5 bases, with 16 bases between the two germline ends. This CDR3 contains 15 residues. The CDR3 here is CASSFQTAPWETQYF. DNA of the CDR3: TGTGCCAGCAGTTTTCAGACAGCCCCTTGGGAGACCCAGTACTTC.

By share, this clonotype ranks as medium-sized. The V and J genes are TRBV6-2 or TRBV6-3 and TRBJ1-1; D may be TRBD1 (6 bases). V was trimmed by 1 base and J by 0 bases, leaving 12 bases between them. The CDR3 totals 16 residues. Germline V gives CDR1 MNHEY, CDR2 SVGEGT. The CDR3 DNA reads TGTGCCAGCAGTTACTGGAGGACAGTTATGAACACTGAAGCTTTCTTT. It yields the protein CASSYWRTVMNTEAFF.

V gene TRBV20-1 combines with J gene TRBJ2-4; 8 bases map to TRBD2. CDR1 and CDR2 from the germline V gene are DFQATT and SNEGSKA (reference sequence). The CDR3 has 16 residues. V shed 0 bases, J shed 0 bases, and the junction held 4 bases outside the gene matches. This CDR3 reads CSARDRGGLAKNIQYF. Here the CDR3 DNA reads TGCAGTGCTAGAGATCGGGGGGGTCTAGCCAAAAACATTCAGTACTTC.

V is TRBV5-6 and J is TRBJ1-1, with D perhaps TRBD1 (6 bases). Germline values: CDR1 SGHDT, CDR2 YYEEEE. Trimming took off 5 bases at V and 4 bases at J, with 18 bases between the two ends. The CDR3 spans 15 residues. The CDR3 loop is CASSPPRGWGTEAFF. The CDR3 DNA reads TGTGCCAGCAGTCCCCCCAGGGGCTGGGGCACTGAAGCTTTCTTT.

J is TRBJ2-3 and V is TRBV20-1, with D uncertain. Deletions cut 6 bases from V and 5 bases from J, with 12 bases between. Germline V gene sequence: CDR1 DFQATT, CDR2 SNEGSKA (reference sequence). The CDR3 loop spans 12 amino acids. The CDR3 spells CSAPIAGDTQYF. CDR3 in DNA: TGCAGTGCCCCTATAGCTGGAGATACGCAGTATTTT.

This clonotype showed up just once. One junction end disagrees with the germline gene, perhaps due to a read error. This sequence joins TRBV20-1 and TRBJ1-4; D call uncertain. Per the germline V gene, CDR1 is DFQATT and CDR2 is SNEGSKA (reference sequence). This CDR3 comprises 10 residues. CDR3 loop: CSATKEKLFF. CDR3 nucleotide sequence: TGCAGTGCTACTAAGGAAAAACTGTTTTTT.

The sample holds one count of this clonotype. A much larger clone lies a single base off, so this may be a read error. The CDR3 here is CVSSLRPAGPYQETQYF. CDR3 nucleotides: TGTGTCAGCTCACTGCGGCCCGCGGGGCCGTACCAAGAGACCCAGTACTTC. The gene calls are TRBV18 and TRBJ2-5; D perhaps matches TRBD2 (6 bases). The CDR3 extends over 17 amino acids. Germline lookup yields CDR1 KGHSH and CDR2 LQKENI.

This clonotype is medium-sized. The chain recombines TRBV5-5 with TRBJ2-3; D may be TRBD2 (6 bases). Germline-derived CDR1 and CDR2 are SGHKS and YYEKEE (reference sequence). The V end lost 4 bases, the J end lost 2 bases, and 17 bases lay between the germline ends. CDR3 size: 16 residues. Written as DNA, the CDR3 is TGTGCCAGCAGCCACCCGGAGGGCGGACTCACAGATACGCAGTATTTT. Amino acid sequence: CASSHPEGGLTDTQYF.

This clonotype appeared a few times. This sequence joins TRBV5-4 and TRBJ2-5; D may match TRBD1 or TRBD2 (6 bases each). Germline loops: CDR1 SGHNT, CDR2 YYREEE (reference sequence). V lost 3 bases, J lost 5 bases, and 17 bases lay in between. This CDR3 region has 15 residues. The CDR3 DNA follows: TGTGCCAGCAGCTCACCCGTCGGGGGCGGGGAGACCCAGTACTTC. Translation: CASSSPVGGGETQYF.

By sample fraction, this clonotype is medium-sized. The V and J genes are TRBV18 and TRBJ1-1, with D tentatively TRBD1 (5 bases). Germline V gene lookup returns CDR1 KGHSH and CDR2 LQKENI. V lost 1 base to trimming and J lost 5 bases, with 11 bases between them. This CDR3 region has 14 residues. The CDR3 DNA follows: TGTGCCAGCTCACCACAAGGGGAGGTGACTGAAGCTTTCTTT. Its protein product is CASSPQGEVTEAFF.

The chain has TRBV20-1 and TRBJ2-2; D may correspond to TRBD1 or TRBD2 (6 bases each). The CDR3 totals 15 residues. Looked up from germline, CDR1 is DFQATT and CDR2 is SNEGSKA (reference sequence). Trimming stripped 0 bases from V and 3 bases from J, with 11 bases between. As DNA, the CDR3 is TGCAGTGCTAGAGATCGGGGGCGGGACACCGGGGAGCTGTTTTTT. Its translation is CSARDRGRDTGELFF.

In this sample, this clonotype turned up a few times. The chain employs TRBV21-1 and TRBJ2-7; TRBD1 is taken as the D call from the table, unchecked against the DNA. TRBV21-1 represents a pseudogene. The CDR3 totals 16 residues. The CDR3 spells CASFLKDRVSSYEQYF. The DNA of the CDR3 is TGTGCCAGCTTCCTTAAAGACAGGGTGAGCTCCTACGAGCAGTACTTC.

This chain uses TRBV11-1 with TRBJ1-3, with 9 bases aligning to TRBD1. This CDR3 spans 16 amino acids. V trimming: 5 bases; J trimming: 0 bases; junction bases outside the gene matches: 5. Per the germline V gene, CDR1 is SGHAT and CDR2 is FQDESV (reference sequence). The CDR3 DNA sequence: TGTGCCAGCAGCAGAGACAGGGGGATCTCTGGAAACACCATATATTTT. This sequence encodes CASSRDRGISGNTIYF.

This clonotype is categorized as medium-sized. The chain is built from TRBV6-6 and TRBJ1-6, with D uncertain. The germline V gene encodes CDR1 MNHNY and CDR2 SVGAGI (reference sequence). CDR3 length: 12 amino acids. V lost 6 bases to trimming and J lost 6 bases, with 6 bases between them. The CDR3 nucleotides are TGTGCCAGCAGAGCTAGTAATTCACCCCTCCACTTT. This codes for CASRASNSPLHF.

By sample share, this clonotype is medium-sized. This rearrangement joins TRBV27 to TRBJ1-2; 8 bases fit TRBD1. The CDR3 has 13 residues. Germline V gene sequence: CDR1 MNHEY, CDR2 SMNVEV (reference sequence). V was pared by 6 bases and J by 7 bases, with 7 bases of the junction left unmatched. The CDR3 here is CASRLTGVGGYTF. The CDR3 nucleotides are TGTGCCAGCAGGTTGACAGGGGTCGGTGGCTACACCTTC.

V is TRBV20-1 and J is TRBJ2-7; 10 nucleotides line up with TRBD2. This CDR3 contains 14 residues. Per the germline V gene, CDR1 is DFQATT and CDR2 is SNEGSKA (reference sequence). After removal of 6 bases from V and 3 bases from J, the junction contained 8 bases not matched to a gene. CDR3 nucleotide sequence: TGCAGTGCCCGTCCCGGGACTAGCGACTACGAGCAGTACTTC. Amino acid sequence: CSARPGTSDYEQYF.

The rearrangement joins TRBV28 to TRBJ2-3; D might be TRBD1 (6 bases). Trimming cost V 6 bases and J 6 bases, with 10 bases left between them. The length of the CDR3 is 12 residues. The germline gives CDR1 MDHEN, CDR2 SYDVKM. CDR3 sequence: CASSQGSDTQYF. For the CDR3, the DNA is TGTGCCAGCAGCCAGGGGAGCGATACGCAGTATTTT.

This clonotype is deemed medium-sized (0.01 to 0.1%). Here the CDR3 DNA reads TGTGCCAGCAGTGGATGGTACAACCAAGAGACCCAGTACTTC. As protein: CASSGWYNQETQYF. The chain is built from TRBV12-3 or TRBV12-4 and TRBJ2-5; D is ambiguous. The CDR3 length is 14 residues. Trimming cost V 5 bases and J 0 bases, with 10 bases left between them.

The chain links TRBV4-2 to TRBJ1-4; TRBD1 aligns across 10 bases. The V and J ends lost 4 bases and 5 bases, in that order; junction bases with no gene match: 4. Per germline, CDR1 LGHNA and CDR2 YNFKEQ. This CDR3 region has 15 residues. CDR3 DNA: TGTGCCAGCAGCCGAGGGACAGGGGCGAATGAAAAACTGTTTTTT. This codes for CASSRGTGANEKLFF.

In this sample, this clonotype turned up a few times. This chain connects TRBV6-5 to TRBJ1-6; possible D gene TRBD1, 5 bases. Trimming pared 6 bases from V and 5 bases from J, leaving 17 bases between. This CDR3 has 16 amino acids. Germline lookup yields CDR1 MNHEY and CDR2 SVGAGI. The DNA of the CDR3 is TGTGCCAGCAGACGGGGACCGCCCGTCAATAATTCACCCCTCCACTTT. Protein: CASRRGPPVNNSPLHF.

This clonotype was seen a handful of times. The chain is built from TRBV5-1 and TRBJ1-5; 7 bases match TRBD1. The V and J ends lost 0 bases and 0 bases, in that order; junction bases with no gene match: 0. Germline CDR1 SGHRS, CDR2 YFSETQ. This CDR3 has 15 residues. CDR3 loop: CASSLGDSSNQPQHF. The CDR3 coding sequence is TGCGCCAGCAGCTTGGGGGACAGTAGCAATCAGCCCCAGCATTTT.

The chain carries TRBV20-1 and TRBJ2-7, with D perhaps matching TRBD1 (6 bases). Germline CDR1 reads DFQATT; CDR2 reads SNEGSKA (reference sequence). Trimming stripped 3 bases from V and 2 bases from J, with 14 bases between. The CDR3 has 14 residues. The CDR3 DNA reads as TGCAGTGCTAGGGGGGACAAGTGGCCCTACGAGCAGTACTTC. Its translation is CSARGDKWPYEQYF.

By frequency in the sample, this clonotype is medium-sized. The CDR3 DNA reads TGTGCCAGCAGCTTGGGGGGGTTTAACACTGAAGCTTTCTTT. It encodes CASSLGGFNTEAFF. The V call is TRBV11-1, the J call TRBJ1-1; TRBD1 is a possible D gene (5 bases). The CDR3 extends over 14 amino acids. Germline CDR1 reads SGHAT; CDR2 reads FQDESV (reference sequence). Between the trimmed V and J ends, which lost 3 bases and 2 bases, there was a span of 10 bases. Together with reference TRBV11-1 and TRBJ1-1, the CDR3 gives the full variable domain: EAEVAQSPRYKITEKSQAVAFWCDPISGHATLYWYRQILGQGPELLVQFQDESVVDDSQLPKDRFSAERLKGVDSTLKIQPAELGDSAMYLCASSLGGFNTEAFFGQGTRLTVV.